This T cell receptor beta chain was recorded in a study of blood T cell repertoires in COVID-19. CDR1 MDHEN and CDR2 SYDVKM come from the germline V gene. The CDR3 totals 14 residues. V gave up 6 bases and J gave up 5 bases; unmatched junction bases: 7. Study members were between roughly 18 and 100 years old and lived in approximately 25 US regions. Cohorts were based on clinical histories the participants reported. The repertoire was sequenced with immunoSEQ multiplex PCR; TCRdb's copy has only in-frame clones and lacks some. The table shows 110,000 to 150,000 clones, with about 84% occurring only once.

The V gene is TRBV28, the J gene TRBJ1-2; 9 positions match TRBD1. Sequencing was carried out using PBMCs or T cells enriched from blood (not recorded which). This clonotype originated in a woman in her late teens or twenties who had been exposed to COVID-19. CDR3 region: CASRFDRGRYGYTF. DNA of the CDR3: TGTGCCAGCAGATTTGACAGGGGGAGGTATGGCTACACCTTC.